The 7 T cell receptor beta chains presented below share a single source sample, sequenced in a study of early T cells in non-severe SARS-CoV-2 infection listed by TCRdb under 2021. The library was produced with 5' RACE. The sample was run on a NextSeq 500. The public sequencing data were trimmed at Q25 with fastp and processed into clonotypes with MiXCR by TCRdb, which kept only in-frame beta chains. Rows are unified per CDR3 protein, each entry keeping the most common DNA and genes. The sample table holds some 120,000 distinct CDR3 sequences, of which 14% to 15% were seen once. Together, the top ten hold roughly a fifth of the sample. The sequenced sample was whole blood. The source is an adult who was a healthcare worker with PCR-confirmed SARS-CoV-2 infection or an uninfected control (not recorded which).

This clonotype was counted many times. This chain uses TRBV3-1 with TRBJ2-1; D uncertain. Trimming took off 6 bases at V and 6 bases at J, with 18 bases between the two ends. Germline CDR1 and CDR2: LGHDT and YNNKEL (reference sequence). The CDR3 has 15 residues. The CDR3 DNA is TGTGCCAGCAGTCCCTTGAGTAGCCCTCTCAATGAGCAGTTCTTC. As protein: CASSPLSSPLNEQFF.

The sample holds many counts of this clonotype. V is TRBV12-5 and J is TRBJ2-6; D not certain. Germline loops: CDR1 LGHNT, CDR2 FRNRAP. With 2 bases removed from V and 0 bases from J, the gap between germline ends came to 5 bases. The CDR3 contains 15 residues. CDR3 in DNA: TGTGCTAGTGGTTTGACCGTCTCTGGGGCCAACGTCCTGACTTTC. Residues: CASGLTVSGANVLTF.

This clonotype was detected many times. The CDR3 protein is CASRDSYEQYF. The CDR3 region has the DNA TGTGCCAGTCGGGATTCCTACGAGCAGTACTTC. J is TRBJ2-7 and V is TRBV2, with D possibly being TRBD2 (5 bases). The germline V gene encodes CDR1 SNHLY and CDR2 FYNNEI. This CDR3 comprises 11 residues. The ends were cut back, 9 bases at V and 1 base at J, with 7 bases in the middle.

This clonotype has a handful of counts. The V and J genes are TRBV10-3 and TRBJ1-1; D uncertain. Germline lookup yields CDR1 ENHRY and CDR2 SYGVKD. CDR3 length equals 13 residues. With 11 bases removed from V and 4 bases from J, the gap between germline ends came to 17 bases. The CDR3 loop is CAAQIGVGTEAFF. CDR3 coding DNA: TGTGCCGCACAAATCGGTGTGGGCACTGAAGCTTTCTTT.

This clonotype appeared a few times. The chain is built from TRBV3-1 and TRBJ2-7; D not certain. CDR3 size: 11 residues. Germline V lookup: CDR1 LGHDT, CDR2 YNNKEL (reference sequence). The V end was cut by 1 base, the J end by 5 bases, with 3 bases between. The CDR3 nucleotides read TGTGCCAGCAGCCAAGGTAACGAGCAGTACTTC. It specifies CASSQGNEQYF.

J is TRBJ2-1 and V is TRBV29-1, with TRBD1 matching 8 bases. Germline CDR1 reads SQVTM; CDR2 reads ANQGSEA. The CDR3 totals 13 residues. V lost 4 bases, J lost 6 bases, and 5 bases stayed unmatched. CDR3 sequence reads: CSVATGDPNEQFF. The CDR3 DNA follows: TGCAGCGTTGCGACAGGGGACCCCAATGAGCAGTTCTTC.

This clonotype was picked up a small number of times. CDR3 region: CASEGLAGGDEQFF. The DNA for the CDR3 is TGTGCCAGCGAGGGACTAGCGGGGGGAGACGAGCAGTTCTTC. The chain combines TRBV2 with TRBJ2-1; 15 nucleotides agree with TRBD2. The ends lost 8 bases at V and 10 bases at J; junction bases unmatched: 6. CDR3 length: 14 amino acids. Germline V gives CDR1 SNHLY, CDR2 FYNNEI.